The 2 T cell receptor beta chains below come from one sample, sequenced in a study of blood T cells in healthy people across ages. Primers used in a second PCR of about 7 to 12 cycles were a sample-barcoded 5' primer and a J-beta primer mix. MiXCR, run by TCRdb on the 5' RACE reads, gives a single entry per CDR3 protein. The sample has 850,000 to 950,000 distinct CDR3 sequences, 29% seen once; the top ten hold around 15%. The sample was blood. Receptors were obtained from a woman older than 75 in good health.

This clonotype was seen repeatedly, ten times or more. The chain combines TRBV3-1 with TRBJ2-7; a possible D gene is TRBD2 (5 bases). Trimming pared 2 bases from V and 3 bases from J, leaving 11 bases between. The CDR3 length is 14 residues. Germline V gene lookup returns CDR1 LGHDT and CDR2 YNNKEL (reference sequence). The CDR3 loop is CASSQWPGNYEQYF. The CDR3 DNA sequence: TGTGCCAGCAGCCAATGGCCGGGAAACTACGAGCAGTACTTC.

V usage is TRBV14 and J usage is TRBJ1-1; D call uncertain. Trimming cost V 3 bases and J 10 bases, with 21 bases left between them. The CDR3 contains 15 residues. Germline CDR1 is SGHDN and CDR2 is FVKESK. CDR3 DNA: TGTGCCAGCAGCCAGGCCGCTCTTGTAGACCCCCCAGCTTTCTTT. This encodes CASSQAALVDPPAFF.